This entry lists 15 T cell receptor beta chains sequenced from one sample in a study of cytomegalovirus exposure and HLA in healthy donors. TCRdb keeps only in-frame clones here, not all; method: immunoSEQ multiplex PCR. The sample lists about 120,000 clones; approximately 87% were seen once. Sequences were obtained from PBMCs. Source of these receptors: a woman younger than 30 in good health and CMV-seropositive.

This chain links TRBV7-2 with TRBJ1-3, with D perhaps matching TRBD1 (5 bases). The CDR3 has 17 amino acids. CDR1 is SGHTA, CDR2 FQGNSA, per germline. The germline V and J ends were trimmed by 1 base and 0 bases, with 13 bases remaining between them. The CDR3 sequence is CASSLVWRGDSGNTIYF. The CDR3 nucleotides are TGTGCCAGCAGCTTAGTCTGGAGGGGTGACTCTGGAAACACCATATATTTT.

The rearrangement joins TRBV18 to TRBJ1-4, with 8 bases matching TRBD1. CDR1 is KGHSH, CDR2 LQKENI, per germline. The CDR3 is made up of 14 amino acids. V lost 4 bases, J lost 6 bases, and 4 bases stayed unmatched. The CDR3 is CASSQQTGDEKLFF. DNA of the CDR3: TGTGCCAGCTCACAGCAGACAGGGGATGAAAAACTGTTTTTT. Supplemented by reference TRBV18 and TRBJ1-4, the full variable domain reads NAGVMQNPRHLVRRRGQEARLRCSPMKGHSHVYWYRQLPEEGLKFMVYLQKENIIDESGMPKERFSAEFPKEGPSILRIQQVVRGDSAAYFCASSQQTGDEKLFFGSGTQLSVL.

This chain uses TRBV28 with TRBJ1-2; D possibly corresponds to TRBD1 (5 bases). The CDR3 runs to 13 residues. V was cut by 6 bases and J by 8 bases, with 16 bases left in between. The germline CDR1 and CDR2 sequences are MDHEN and SYDVKM. CDR3 region: CASRGGTGLGYTF. The CDR3 nucleotides read TGTGCCAGCAGGGGGGGGACGGGGCTCGGCTACACCTTC.

The V gene is TRBV5-1, the J gene TRBJ2-7, with 9 bases fitting TRBD1. The CDR3 has 16 residues. Trimming at V came to 0 bases and at J to 6 bases, leaving 10 bases not matched to a gene. Germline V gene lookup returns CDR1 SGHRS and CDR2 YFSETQ. The DNA of the CDR3 is TGCGCCAGCAGCTTGGGTGGACAGGGGCTATCCGGCGAGCAGTACTTC. Translating gives CASSLGGQGLSGEQYF.

The chain uses TRBV15 and TRBJ2-7; D might be TRBD2 (6 bases). From germline, CDR1 is LNHNV and CDR2 YYDKDF (reference sequence). The CDR3 covers 12 residues. Trimming took 5 bases from V and 8 from J, leaving 13 bases between them. The CDR3 coding sequence is TGTGCCACCAGCCCCGGGCGGGGTAAGCAGTACTTC. Its protein product is CATSPGRGKQYF.

The chain recombines TRBV29-1 with TRBJ1-1, with TRBD1 identical over 10 bases. V gave up 5 bases and J gave up 4 bases; unmatched junction bases: 4. The CDR3 covers 13 residues. Germline lookup yields CDR1 SQVTM and CDR2 ANQGSEA. CDR3 sequence (DNA): TGCAGCGTTACCCGGGACAGGGGCACTGAAGCTTTCTTT. Encoded protein: CSVTRDRGTEAFF.

The CDR3 DNA reads as TGTGCCAGCAGCCGGAACCCGACAGGGGGCCCCACTGAAGCTTTCTTT. Residues: CASSRNPTGGPTEAFF. The gene calls are TRBV7-2 and TRBJ1-1; 10 nucleotides align to TRBD1. V shed 5 bases, J shed 4 bases, and the junction held 10 bases outside the gene matches. Germline V gene lookup returns CDR1 SGHTA and CDR2 FQGNSA. This CDR3 is 16 amino acids long.

The rearrangement links TRBV30 to TRBJ2-1; 15 bases map to TRBD2. Trimming took 0 bases from V and 4 from J; bases not matched to a gene: 10. This CDR3 has 19 residues. CDR1 and CDR2 (germline): GTSNPN, SVGIG (reference sequence). In DNA form, the CDR3 reads TGTGCCTGGAGTGTAGTGAGGACTAGCGGGAGGGCCCCTTACAATGAGCAGTTCTTC. The encoded protein is CAWSVVRTSGRAPYNEQFF.

The chain is built from TRBV7-9 and TRBJ1-2; D remains ambiguous. Per the germline V gene, CDR1 is SEHNR and CDR2 is FQNEAQ (reference sequence). V shed 7 bases and J shed 7 bases, with 13 bases lying between them. This CDR3 comprises 12 residues. CDR3 in DNA: TGTGCCAGCACCATAATGGAGTCTGGCTACACCTTC. This gives the protein CASTIMESGYTF.

This clone was seen a single time. The chain recombines TRBV13 with TRBJ1-1; 8 bases fit TRBD1. This CDR3 has 13 residues. Losses at the gene ends were 5 bases for V and 14 bases for J; bases not matched to a gene: 13. Looked up from germline, CDR1 is PRHDT and CDR2 is FYEKMQ (reference sequence). The DNA of the CDR3 is TGTGCCAGCAGCGAAAGGACAGGGCGGCTAGGCTTCTTT. It specifies CASSERTGRLGFF. Full variable domain (outside the CDR3, taken from reference TRBV13 and TRBJ1-1): AAGVIQSPRHLIKEKRETATLKCYPIPRHDTVYWYQQGPGQDPQFLISFYEKMQSDKGSIPDRFSAQQFSDYHSELNMSSLELGDSALYFCASSERTGRLGFFGQGTRLTVV.

The chain combines TRBV7-8 with TRBJ1-2, with 9 bases aligning to TRBD1. Germline values: CDR1 SGHVS, CDR2 FQNEAQ. The CDR3 has 15 amino acids. The ends lost 5 bases at V and 8 bases at J; junction bases unmatched: 12. CDR3 region: CASSQREQGARGYTF. CDR3 nucleotide sequence: TGTGCCAGCAGCCAACGTGAACAGGGGGCACGGGGCTACACCTTC. The full variable domain, with the rest looked up from reference TRBV7-8 and TRBJ1-2, is GAGVSQSPRYKVAKRGQDVALRCDPISGHVSLFWYQQALGQGPEFLTYFQNEAQLDKSGLPSDRFFAERPEGSVSTLKIQRTQQEDSAVYLCASSQREQGARGYTFGSGTRLTVV.

This rearrangement joins TRBV4-3 to TRBJ2-1, with 9 positions matching TRBD1. The trim removed 1 base at V and 2 bases at J, leaving 6 bases unmatched. The CDR3 length is 17 residues. The germline V gene has CDR1 LGHNA and CDR2 YSLEER. CDR3 sequence reads: CASSQGGTGQAYNEQFF. The CDR3 DNA follows: TGCGCCAGCAGCCAAGGGGGGACAGGGCAAGCCTACAATGAGCAGTTCTTC.

The V and J genes are TRBV7-3 and TRBJ2-7, with D uncertain. CDR1 is SGHTA, CDR2 FQGTGA, per germline. This CDR3 contains 13 residues. Deletions cut 5 bases from V and 6 bases from J, with 14 bases between. The CDR3 coding sequence is TGTGCCAGCAGCAAAACTTATGTGTCCGAGCAGTACTTC. Translation: CASSKTYVSEQYF. The complete variable domain, with remaining parts taken from reference TRBV7-3 and TRBJ2-7, reads GAGVSQTPSNKVTEKGKYVELRCDPISGHTALYWYRQSLGQGPEFLIYFQGTGAADDSGLPNDRFFAVRPEGSVSTLKIQRTERGDSAVYLCASSKTYVSEQYFGPGTRLTVT.

This clone came up a few times. The chain carries TRBV14 and TRBJ2-7; 10 positions agree with TRBD2. CDR3 size: 14 residues. Germline V gene data show CDR1 as SGHDN and CDR2 as FVKESK. V shed 4 bases, J shed 9 bases, and the junction held 9 bases outside the gene matches. The CDR3 here is CASSPLAGPMGQYF. The CDR3 DNA reads as TGTGCCAGCAGCCCACTAGCGGGGCCTATGGGGCAGTACTTC.

Points on this clone: The same CDR3 arises from other DNA sequences in this sample as well. The gene calls are TRBV5-1 and TRBJ2-7, with D possibly TRBD1 on 6 matching bases. Germline assignment: CDR1 SGHRS and CDR2 YFSETQ. The CDR3 spans 15 residues. Trimming removed 0 bases at V and 0 bases at J, with 10 bases between. The CDR3 region has the DNA TGCGCCAGCAGCTTGGGTCAGGGGTTCTCCTACGAGCAGTACTTC. It is translated as CASSLGQGFSYEQYF.